This T cell receptor beta chain emerged from a study of beta chain features in type 1 diabetes. Whole-study context: The study found patients and healthy donors alike in age, gender and cell yields.

Investigators reverse transcribed all isolated RNA, so they sequenced expressed TCRB transcripts. Sequencing was performed with immunoSEQ multiplex PCR; in TCRdb, only in-frame clones are kept and a portion is missing. Of 150,000 to 190,000 clones in the sample, over 7.5% are singletons; the top ten hold about 0.6%. This clone came up many times. Antigen: not known. Study-wide results and caveats: The study found fewer insertions and more deletions at VDJ junctions in type 1 diabetes patients. Shorter TCRB CDR3s, moderately but significantly so, marked every one of the four CD4+ subsets in Type 1 diabetes patients.

Sequencing was done on a sample of central memory CD4+ T cells from blood. The clonotype comes from a man younger than 35 in good health.

The CDR3 sequence is CAWSPVLREQYF. The CDR3 nucleotides read TGTGCCTGGAGTCCGGTCCTGCGAGAGCAGTACTTC. This rearrangement joins TRBV30 to TRBJ2-7; no clear D gene. Trimming stripped 2 bases from V and 7 bases from J, with 12 bases between. This CDR3 comprises 12 residues. Germline CDR1 is GTSNPN and CDR2 is SVGIG (reference sequence).